This T cell receptor (beta chain) was recovered during a study of T cells in Graves' hyperthyroidism and ophthalmopathy. The overall study: Peripheral blood draws took place at initial diagnosis, ahead of any treatment. Study outcomes and limitations: Ophthalmopathy prediction by the model preceded onset by a median approximately 6.1 months.

RNA transcripts were the template for amplifying TCR beta CDR3 regions. Initially, a first-round RT-PCR of the TCR CDR3 employed the HTBI primer set. One entry per CDR3 protein results from TCRdb running MiXCR on the multiplex PCR reads. The sample has around 250,000 distinct CDR3 sequences; roughly 15% are singletons. Participants, patients aged 18 to 65, had newly diagnosed hyperthyroidism with a duration under 2 months. At first hyperthyroidism diagnosis, before any ophthalmopathy symptoms, the blood sample was collected. This clonotype was counted many times. Its antigen is still unknown. The sample comprised blood. This TCR was recovered from a woman aged 35 to 49 with Graves' hyperthyroidism that later progressed to Graves' ophthalmopathy.

CDR3 in amino acids: CAWSVWTGFGGVGELFF. The CDR3 coding sequence is TGTGCCTGGAGTGTCTGGACAGGATTCGGGGGGGTGGGGGAGCTGTTTTTT. The chain couples TRBV30 to TRBJ2-2, with a tentative D call TRBD2 (8 bases). This CDR3 comprises 17 residues. The germline V and J ends were trimmed by 0 bases and 8 bases, with 22 bases remaining between them. Germline lookup yields CDR1 GTSNPN and CDR2 SVGIG (reference sequence).